The 9 T cell receptor beta chains in this list originate from one sample, sequenced in a study of metastatic and nonmetastatic thyroid tumors. TCRdb re-called the PCR reads via MiXCR. This sample has just over 70,000 clones; less than 20% occur once, and the top ten carry 9.5% to 15%. No treatment of any kind had been given to any patient before thyroid surgery. Sequencing input: blood. These receptors all stem from a female donor with papillary thyroid cancer or a benign thyroid nodule (not recorded which). Some clones in this sample may be carry-over from other donors' samples.

This clone was observed a handful of times. Its ends do not fully match the called genes, so a read error is possible. The rearrangement joins TRBV19 to TRBJ2-1; D remains unclear. This CDR3 comprises 14 residues. The germline V gene encodes CDR1 LNHDA and CDR2 SQIVND (reference sequence). CDR3: CACRTRQCYYEQFF. DNA for the CDR3: TGTGCCTGTCGAACGAGGCAGTGCTACTATGAGCAGTTCTTC.

This clone was picked up many times. V and J are TRBV6-1 and TRBJ2-7; D may be TRBD1 or TRBD2 (6 bases each). The germline gives CDR1 MNHNS, CDR2 SASEGT. CDR3 size: 14 residues. The V end lost 2 bases, the J end lost 6 bases, and 14 bases lay between the germline ends. CDR3 loop: CASSEWGARLEQYF. Here the CDR3 DNA reads TGTGCCAGCAGTGAATGGGGGGCGCGTCTCGAGCAGTACTTC.

This clone was seen at least ten times. V is TRBV20-1 and J is TRBJ2-7; 10 bases are shared with TRBD2. The germline gives CDR1 DFQATT, CDR2 SNEGSKA (reference sequence). There are 14 residues in the CDR3. V was pared by 0 bases and J by 4 bases, with 3 bases of the junction left unmatched. DNA of the CDR3: TGCAGTGCTAGAGATAGGGGACTAGCGTACGAGCAGTACTTC. Translated: CSARDRGLAYEQYF.

This clone was seen at least ten times. The CDR3 region is CASRKSAPNQPQHF. In DNA form, the CDR3 reads TGTGCCAGCCGAAAATCCGCCCCGAATCAGCCCCAGCATTTT. This chain joins TRBV12-3 or TRBV12-4 and TRBJ1-5; D unresolved. V lost 8 bases and J 4 bases, leaving 15 bases between the germline ends. This CDR3 comprises 14 residues.

This clone has only one observation. This chain joins TRBV20-1 and TRBJ1-6; no clear D. Germline-derived CDR1 and CDR2 are DFQATT and SNEGSKA (reference sequence). This CDR3 contains 16 residues. V lost 3 bases and J lost 8, with 20 bases in between. This chain's CDR3 is CSARESRRSWDSPLHF. Here the CDR3 DNA reads TGCAGTGCTAGGGAGTCCCGGAGGAGTTGGGATTCACCCCTCCACTTT.

The rearrangement uses TRBV20-1 and TRBJ2-3, with 8 nucleotides matching TRBD2. Trimming at V came to 1 base and at J to 0 bases, leaving 3 bases not matched to a gene. Germline V gene lookup returns CDR1 DFQATT and CDR2 SNEGSKA (reference sequence). CDR3 length equals 15 residues. The CDR3 DNA reads as TGCAGTGCTAGAGCGGCTAGCGGGAGCACAGATACGCAGTATTTT. Amino acid sequence: CSARAASGSTDTQYF.

This clone has ten or more counts. The rearrangement joins TRBV5-1 to TRBJ1-2, with 7 bases aligning to TRBD1. The germline CDR1 and CDR2 sequences are SGHRS and YFSETQ. V lost 3 bases to trimming and J lost 9 bases; unmatched junction nucleotides: 8. This CDR3 is 13 amino acids long. This CDR3 is CASSSDRAGRYTF. DNA of the CDR3: TGCGCCAGCAGCTCAGACAGGGCAGGTCGCTACACCTTC.

This clone occurred a few times. The chain carries TRBV6-5 and TRBJ2-5, with TRBD1 identical over 8 bases. Germline V gene sequence: CDR1 MNHEY, CDR2 SVGAGI. V dropped 8 bases and J dropped 3; count of bases not matched to a gene: 8. The CDR3 contains 14 residues. The CDR3 is CASVTGGMEETQYF. CDR3 DNA: TGTGCCAGCGTTACAGGGGGGATGGAAGAGACCCAGTACTTC.

This clone was seen at least ten times. This chain uses TRBV4-1 with TRBJ1-3; no clear D gene. This CDR3 has 16 amino acids. From germline, CDR1 is MGHRA and CDR2 YSYEKL. The V and J ends lost 0 bases and 4 bases respectively, with 13 bases between them. The CDR3 DNA reads TGCGCCAGCAGCCAAGATAGCAGGCCTTCCGGAAACACCATATATTTT. Translation: CASSQDSRPSGNTIYF.